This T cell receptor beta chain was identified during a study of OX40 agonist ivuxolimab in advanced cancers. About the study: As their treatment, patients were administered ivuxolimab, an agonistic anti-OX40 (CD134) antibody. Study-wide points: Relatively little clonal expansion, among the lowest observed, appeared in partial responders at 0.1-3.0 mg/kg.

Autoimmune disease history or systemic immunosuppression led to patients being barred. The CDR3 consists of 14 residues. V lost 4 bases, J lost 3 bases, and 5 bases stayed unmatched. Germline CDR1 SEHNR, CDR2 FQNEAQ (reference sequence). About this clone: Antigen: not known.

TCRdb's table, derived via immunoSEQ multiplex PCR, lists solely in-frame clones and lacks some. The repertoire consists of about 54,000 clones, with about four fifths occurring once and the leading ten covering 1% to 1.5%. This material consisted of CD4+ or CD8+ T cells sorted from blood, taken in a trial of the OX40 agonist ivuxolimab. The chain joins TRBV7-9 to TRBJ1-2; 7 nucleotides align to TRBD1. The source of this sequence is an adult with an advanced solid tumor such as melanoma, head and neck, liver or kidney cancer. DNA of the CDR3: TGTGCCAGCAGCTCAACAGGGGCGGACTATGGCTACACCTTC. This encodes CASSSTGADYGYTF.